Listed below are T cell receptor beta chains from one sample, sequenced in a study of blood T cell repertoires in COVID-19. Assay: immunoSEQ multiplex PCR; the TCRdb copy retains only in-frame clones and omits some. The sample lists 350,000 or so clones, around 86% seen once, with around 4.2% in the top ten. The sequenced material came from PBMCs or T cells enriched from blood (not recorded which). Every receptor here comes from a woman aged 40 to 55 with acute COVID-19. Both conserved end residues are part of each CDR3. The D gene is left open where the match is weak. Size is stated for part of the rows, as once, few or many counts, or as a class when the clone is expanded.

CDR3: CASRDSYILNNEQFF
DNA: TGTGCCAGCAGGGACTCGTACATACTAAACAATGAGCAGTTCTTC
D: .
J: TRBJ2-1
V: TRBV7-2
size: .

CDR3: CSASGAGLNTEAFF
DNA: TGCAGTGCTAGTGGTGCAGGGCTCAACACTGAAGCTTTCTTT
D: .
J: TRBJ1-1
V: TRBV20-1
size: .

CDR3: CASRGQGKKNIQYF
DNA: TGTGCCAGCAGGGGACAGGGCAAGAAAAACATTCAGTACTTC
D: TRBD1
J: TRBJ2-4
V: TRBV7-2
size: .

CDR3: CASSPELKNEKLFF
DNA: TGTGCCAGCAGCCCTGAACTGAAAAATGAAAAACTGTTTTTT
D: .
J: TRBJ1-4
V: TRBV5-4
size: once

CDR3: CSVAGTGHTDTQYF
DNA: TGCAGCGTAGCCGGGACAGGCCACACAGATACGCAGTATTTT
D: TRBD1
J: TRBJ2-3
V: TRBV29-1
size: .

CDR3: CASSTPGGGYTF
DNA: TGTGCCAGCAGTACTCCGGGGGGAGGCTACACCTTC
D: .
J: TRBJ1-2
V: TRBV28
size: once

CDR3: CASSQVVSPTGGGYTF
DNA: TGTGCCAGCAGCCAAGTCGTATCCCCCACAGGCGGTGGCTACACCTTC
D: .
J: TRBJ1-2
V: TRBV14
size: .

CDR3: CASSLRQGAKSGAFF
DNA: TGTGCCAGCAGCCTCAGACAGGGGGCGAAATCGGGAGCTTTCTTT
D: TRBD1
J: TRBJ1-1
V: TRBV3-1/TRBV3-2
size: .

CDR3: CASSLGQGNGELFF
DNA: TGTGCCAGCAGTTTGGGACAGGGTAACGGGGAGCTGTTTTTT
D: TRBD1
J: TRBJ2-2
V: TRBV6-2/TRBV6-3
size: once

CDR3: CASSLYLAGSYNEQFF
DNA: TGTGCCAGCAGCTTATATCTAGCGGGGTCCTACAATGAGCAGTTCTTC
D: TRBD2
J: TRBJ2-1
V: TRBV7-2
size: .

CDR3: CASSEYRGKGSPLHF
DNA: TGTGCCAGCAGTGAATATAGGGGGAAAGGTTCACCCCTCCACTTT
D: .
J: TRBJ1-6
V: TRBV25-1
size: .

CDR3: CASSSSGLLNTEAFF
DNA: TGTGCCAGCAGCTCCTCGGGACTCTTGAACACTGAAGCTTTCTTT
D: .
J: TRBJ1-1
V: TRBV5-6
size: .

CDR3: CSVRARANTGELFF
DNA: TGCAGCGTCAGAGCCCGGGCGAACACCGGGGAGCTGTTTTTT
D: .
J: TRBJ2-2
V: TRBV29-1
size: .